The rows below give T cell receptor beta chains drawn from one sample of a study of control samples from healthy donors and cancer patients. The repertoire was sequenced with immunoSEQ multiplex PCR; TCRdb's copy has only in-frame clones and lacks some. The table lists 65,000 to 100,000 clones, 87% of them singletons. Source material: blood. These receptor sequences come from a man aged 45 to 65 in good health. CDR3s include the opening cysteine and the closing phenylalanine or tryptophan. A D gene is named only where the DNA matches it firmly. Where a row states a size, it is once, few, many or the class of an expanded clone; other rows omit it.

>TRBV28|TRBJ1-2|.|.
CAGAGQGYGYTF
TGTGCCGGTGCTGGCCAGGGGTATGGCTACACCTTC
>TRBV3-1/TRBV3-2|TRBJ2-1|few|.
CASSQEAHEQFF
TGTGCCAGCAGCCAAGAGGCCCATGAGCAGTTCTTC
>TRBV11-2|TRBJ1-5|few|.
CASSRDQDQPQHF
TGTGCCAGCAGCCGGGACCAAGATCAGCCCCAGCATTTT
>TRBV5-1|TRBJ1-3|.|.
CASSLGPPPGNTIYF
TGCGCCAGCAGCTTGGGTCCCCCCCCTGGAAACACCATATATTTT
>TRBV5-8|TRBJ1-2|.|TRBD1
CASSLWDRGTNGYTF
TGTGCCAGCAGCTTGTGGGACAGGGGTACGAATGGCTACACCTTC
>TRBV2|TRBJ2-2|.|.
CASSYDNPVNTGELFF
TGTGCCAGCAGTTACGACAATCCGGTGAACACCGGGGAGCTGTTTTTT
>TRBV4-3|TRBJ1-4|once|.
CASSQTTIVGKLFF
TGCGCCAGCAGCCAAACAACGATTGTGGGAAAACTGTTTTTT
>TRBV11-2|TRBJ2-1|.|.
CASSLDRGSVRGSYNEQFF
TGTGCCAGCAGCTTAGATAGGGGGTCGGTGCGGGGATCCTACAATGAGCAGTTCTTC
>TRBV5-1|TRBJ1-1|.|.
CASSSRGGGNTEAFF
TGCGCCAGCAGCTCCCGGGGGGGAGGGAACACTGAAGCTTTCTTT
>TRBV7-3|TRBJ2-1|.|TRBD2
CASSPSGGQNEQFF
TGTGCCAGCAGCCCTAGCGGGGGGCAAAATGAGCAGTTCTTC
>TRBV4-3|TRBJ2-1|few|.
CASSQDSLNEQFF
TGCGCCAGCAGCCAAGATTCCTTAAATGAGCAGTTCTTC
>TRBV7-8|TRBJ2-7|.|TRBD1
CASSSRQGPYEQYF
TGTGCCAGCAGCTCCCGACAGGGTCCCTACGAGCAGTACTTC
>TRBV15|TRBJ2-5|.|.
CATSRPLGDKETQYF
TGTGCCACCAGCAGACCGTTAGGGGATAAAGAGACCCAGTACTTC
>TRBV29-1|TRBJ2-4|.|.
CSVRGKLAKNIQYF
TGCAGCGTTAGGGGTAAACTAGCCAAAAACATTCAGTACTTC
>TRBV5-1|TRBJ1-5|.|.
CASSLWDLAQHF
TGCGCCAGCAGCTTATGGGACCTCGCCCAGCATTTT